These T cell receptor beta chains were read from a single sample in a study of control samples from healthy donors and cancer patients. Measured with immunoSEQ multiplex PCR; TCRdb has only the in-frame clones, and not every one. The data show about 89,000 clones, approximately 87% seen once. The sample consisted of blood. These receptors all stem from a woman aged 40 to 50 in good health. The conserved cysteine and the conserved F or W are not part of the CDR3 here. D genes are given only for firm matches. Size values are once, few and many counts, or a class for expanded clones, and some rows have none.

d_call,cdr3_length,v_call,clone_size,j_call,cdr3_aa
TRBD1,16,TRBV5-4,-,TRBJ1-4,ASSDRDSSFATNEKLF
-,15,TRBV5-1,-,TRBJ1-3,ASSLAGSGLGGNTIY
-,12,TRBV4-2,-,TRBJ1-5,ASSQDPGNQPQH
TRBD1,11,TRBV5-4,once,TRBJ1-1,ASSQQGGTEAF
-,12,TRBV7-8,once,TRBJ1-5,ASSLLGAGQPQH
TRBD1,12,TRBV29-1,-,TRBJ2-7,SVADRAVSYEQY
-,10,TRBV30,-,TRBJ2-7,AWGSPRAEQY
-,12,TRBV28,once,TRBJ1-2,ASSLWGGLYGYT
TRBD1,16,TRBV5-1,-,TRBJ2-2,ASSPPGRTGSNTGELF
-,13,TRBV7-2,-,TRBJ1-3,ASRTQGHSGNTIY
-,13,TRBV7-2,few,TRBJ1-6,ASSLAQAGGSPLH
-,11,TRBV12-3/TRBV12-4,once,TRBJ1-3,ASSLNSGNTIY
-,9,TRBV6-1,-,TRBJ1-4,ASSDGGYPV
TRBD2,15,TRBV5-4,once,TRBJ2-3,ASSLGLAGRSTDTQY
-,10,TRBV12-3/TRBV12-4,-,TRBJ1-5,ASSLTNQPQH
-,10,TRBV12-3/TRBV12-4,-,TRBJ2-7,ASSQASVRPY
TRBD1,11,TRBV29-1,-,TRBJ1-2,SVGTGEYYGYT
-,12,TRBV7-6,-,TRBJ2-5,ASSLGGNQETQY
-,13,TRBV6-5,-,TRBJ1-5,ASRGGRYSNQPQH
-,16,TRBV7-8,-,TRBJ1-5,ASSLGTRKYGLEGAQH
-,14,TRBV4-3,-,TRBJ1-6,ASSQIKLSYNSPLH
-,15,TRBV2,-,TRBJ2-5,ASSVGVGGRSVETQY
-,13,TRBV2,-,TRBJ1-1,ASIYLGGMNTEAF
-,13,TRBV11-3,-,TRBJ2-5,ASSIRRDNRETQY
-,13,TRBV21-1,-,TRBJ2-7,ASSLEEGLNYEQY
-,13,TRBV9,-,TRBJ1-1,ASALVESGRTEAF
TRBD2,13,TRBV5-1,once,TRBJ2-3,ASSLEAGGGDTQY
-,12,TRBV5-4,-,TRBJ1-6,ASSLEREGSPLH
-,11,TRBV7-2,few,TRBJ1-2,ASSSYMDYGYT
-,14,TRBV5-1,-,TRBJ2-7,ASSLSRGVSMYEQY
-,12,TRBV2,-,TRBJ1-6,ASSEVPGGSPLH
-,12,TRBV10-3,-,TRBJ1-1,AISGDTMNTEAF
-,10,TRBV12-3/TRBV12-4,-,TRBJ1-1,ASKQHYTEAF
-,11,TRBV12-3/TRBV12-4,-,TRBJ1-2,ASSLRRNYGYT
TRBD2,15,TRBV10-3,-,TRBJ2-7,AISEITRGGGPYEQY
-,12,TRBV7-9,few,TRBJ1-1,ASSNKAAATEAF
TRBD2,13,TRBV6-1,-,TRBJ2-5,ASSESSGGPETQY
-,13,TRBV7-3,-,TRBJ2-5,ASSPTGGGGETQY
-,14,TRBV4-1,-,TRBJ1-4,ASSQDEGSSTEKLF
-,15,TRBV3-1/TRBV3-2,once,TRBJ1-2,ASSQDRMAAANYGYT
-,14,TRBV5-6,-,TRBJ1-1,ASSFPHWDKNTEAF
-,12,TRBV7-2,-,TRBJ2-3,ASSLTTSTDTQY
-,12,TRBV6-6,-,TRBJ2-7,ASRYGQYSYEQY
-,11,TRBV6-2/TRBV6-3,-,TRBJ2-7,ASSSSVPYEQY
-,12,TRBV6-5,-,TRBJ1-2,ASSPARGNYGYT
-,10,TRBV3-1/TRBV3-2,-,TRBJ2-3,ASSQGGDTQY
TRBD2,14,TRBV9,-,TRBJ2-1,ASSVSASGVRDEQF
-,12,TRBV7-9,-,TRBJ1-1,ASSSRLGNTEAF
-,13,TRBV2,-,TRBJ2-2,ASRVGGSGTGELF
TRBD2,13,TRBV7-8,-,TRBJ2-1,ASSFGTSGYNEQF
-,14,TRBV5-6,-,TRBJ1-5,ASSSLGGAINQPQH
-,10,TRBV6-2/TRBV6-3,-,TRBJ1-6,ASSWSRGTLH
TRBD1,14,TRBV6-6,-,TRBJ2-1,ASSRRPGQGKNEQF
TRBD2,12,TRBV29-1,-,TRBJ2-1,SGATSGAYNEQF